These 7 T cell receptor beta chains originate from one sample sequenced in a study of blood T cell repertoires in COVID-19. Generated by immunoSEQ multiplex PCR, the TCRdb table keeps only in-frame clones and is missing some. In the table there are approximately 97,000 clones, more than 75% of which are singletons. The sample consisted of peripheral blood. Receptors originate from a human donor in a cohort sampled during active COVID-19.

V is TRBV19 and J is TRBJ2-5, with TRBD2 as a possible D gene (6 bases). Between the trimmed V and J ends, which lost 6 bases and 5 bases, there was a span of 19 bases. The germline V gene encodes CDR1 LNHDA and CDR2 SQIVND (reference sequence). CDR3 length equals 15 residues. In DNA form, the CDR3 reads TGTGCCAGTAGCTTCGGAGGGGAGGCGTTGGAGACCCAGTACTTC. Encoded protein: CASSFGGEALETQYF.

The chain uses TRBV5-1 and TRBJ2-3; a weak D match, TRBD1 (6 bases). CDR1 is SGHRS and CDR2 is YFSETQ in the germline V gene. The CDR3 covers 15 residues. V gave up 6 bases and J gave up 4 bases, with 18 bases separating them. The CDR3 bases are TGCGCCAGCACCCAAGAGAACAGGGCGGCAGATACGCAGTATTTT. As protein: CASTQENRAADTQYF.

The chain employs TRBV5-4 and TRBJ2-3, with TRBD1 identical over 9 bases. The CDR3 sequence is 17 residues long. With V trimmed by 2 bases and J by 8 bases, 15 bases remained unmatched. Germline CDR1 and CDR2: SGHNT and YYREEE (reference sequence). The CDR3 protein is CASSLDRTGVGSATQYF. CDR3 DNA: TGTGCCAGCAGCTTAGACCGGACAGGGGTCGGCTCCGCTACGCAGTATTTT.

This chain uses TRBV27 with TRBJ2-7, with 9 nucleotides matching TRBD1. The CDR3 sequence is 15 residues long. The V and J ends lost 6 bases and 2 bases, in that order; junction bases with no gene match: 8. Germline CDR1 reads MNHEY; CDR2 reads SMNVEV (reference sequence). The CDR3 here is CASRARDRATYEQYF. Written as DNA, the CDR3 is TGTGCCAGCAGGGCCCGGGACAGGGCTACCTACGAGCAGTACTTC.

This clone was counted a single time. The chain recombines TRBV9 with TRBJ2-3; D unresolved. The ends were cut back, 0 bases at V and 3 bases at J, with 8 bases in the middle. Per germline, CDR1 SGDLS and CDR2 YYNGEE. There are 14 residues in the CDR3. The CDR3 sequence is CASSVVLATDTQYF. The DNA of the CDR3 is TGTGCCAGCAGCGTAGTTTTGGCAACAGATACGCAGTATTTT.

The V and J genes are TRBV24-1 and TRBJ2-1, with D perhaps TRBD2 (5 bases). The CDR3 totals 17 residues. Germline V lookup: CDR1 KGHDR, CDR2 SFDVKD. V was pared by 2 bases and J by 2 bases, with 15 bases between. The CDR3 sequence is CATSDSGLAPTYNEQFF. The CDR3, as DNA: TGTGCCACCAGTGATTCCGGGCTAGCTCCTACCTACAATGAGCAGTTCTTC.

The rearrangement joins TRBV19 to TRBJ2-7, with 7 positions matching TRBD2. The germline CDR1 and CDR2 sequences are LNHDA and SQIVND (reference sequence). The CDR3 loop spans 16 amino acids. J lost 4 bases, V lost 5 bases, and 14 bases had no gene match. Written as DNA, the CDR3 is TGTGCCAGTAGTTTAACTGCCCGCGGGAGTGGTTACGAGCAGTACTTC. Its protein is CASSLTARGSGYEQYF.